This T cell receptor beta chain was recorded in a study of response to subunit inactivated influenza vaccine. This clonotype was counted between two and nine times. Trimming left V 0 bases short and J 4 bases short, with 7 bases between. The CDR3 consists of 14 residues. The germline V gene encodes CDR1 ENHRY and CDR2 SYGVKD. TCRdb recomputed calls from the RT-PCR reads with MiXCR, one row per CDR3 protein. Of 280,000 or so distinct CDR3 sequences detected, 20% to 25% appear once; the ten largest clones hold 9.5% to 13%. The TCR comes from a man in his fifties or sixties who received an inactivated influenza vaccine. This rearrangement joins TRBV10-3 to TRBJ2-1; D uncertain. Sequencing was performed on PBMCs from blood, taken about 20 months after vaccination. CDR3 protein: CAISESSGYNEQFF. The DNA of the CDR3 is TGTGCCATCAGTGAGTCGTCAGGTTACAATGAGCAGTTCTTC.